Sequencing of this TCR beta chain was carried out in a study of low-dose radiotherapy and immunotherapy resistance in tumors. Time point here: after trial treatment. Treatment: LDRT plus nivolumab, ipilimumab, low-dose cyclophosphamide and aspirin (RACIN trial). Donors received a regimen that comprised nivolumab, ipilimumab, aspirin, low-dose cyclophosphamide and low-dose radiotherapy. TCR amplification involved 20 PCR cycles with a constant-region primer and V-primer adapter. TCRdb reprocessed the reads with MiXCR, giving one entry per CDR3 protein. This table holds approximately 52,000 distinct CDR3 sequences, 33% found once. The table lists this clonotype with many counts. The CDR3 spans 14 residues. The trim removed 3 bases at V and 4 bases at J, leaving 2 bases unmatched. From germline, CDR1 is DFQATT and CDR2 SNEGSKA (reference sequence).

V usage is TRBV20-1 and J usage is TRBJ2-1, with 11 bases aligning to TRBD2. This TCR derives from a male donor with rectosigmoid adenocarcinoma. The specimen comprised PBMCs, sampled after low-dose radiotherapy plus immunotherapy. In DNA, the CDR3 is TGCAGTGCTAGCATAGCGGGGGGGTACAATGAGCAGTTCTTC. Translating gives CSASIAGGYNEQFF.